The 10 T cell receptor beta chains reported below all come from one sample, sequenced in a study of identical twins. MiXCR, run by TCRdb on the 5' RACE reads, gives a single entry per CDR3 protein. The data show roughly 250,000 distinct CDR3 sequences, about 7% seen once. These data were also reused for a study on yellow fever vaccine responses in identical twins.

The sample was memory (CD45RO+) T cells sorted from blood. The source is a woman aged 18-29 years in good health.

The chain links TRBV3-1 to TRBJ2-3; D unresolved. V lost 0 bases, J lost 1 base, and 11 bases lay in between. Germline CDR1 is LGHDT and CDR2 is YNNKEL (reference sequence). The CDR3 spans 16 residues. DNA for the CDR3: TGTGCCAGCAGCCAAGATTACTACACTGGCACAGATACGCAGTATTTT. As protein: CASSQDYYTGTDTQYF.

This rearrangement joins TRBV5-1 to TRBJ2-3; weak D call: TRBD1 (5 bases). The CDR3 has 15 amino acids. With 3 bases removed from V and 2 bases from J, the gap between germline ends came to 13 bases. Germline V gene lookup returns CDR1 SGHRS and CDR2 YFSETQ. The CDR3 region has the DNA TGCGCCAGCAGCTCAGACGGACATCTCACAGATACGCAGTATTTT. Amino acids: CASSSDGHLTDTQYF.

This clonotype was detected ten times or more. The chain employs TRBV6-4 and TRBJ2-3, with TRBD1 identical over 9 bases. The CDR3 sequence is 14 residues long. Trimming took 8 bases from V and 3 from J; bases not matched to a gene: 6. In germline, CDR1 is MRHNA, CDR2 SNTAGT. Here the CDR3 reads CASSRTGETDTQYF. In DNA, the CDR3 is TGTGCCAGCTCCCGGACAGGGGAAACAGATACGCAGTATTTT.

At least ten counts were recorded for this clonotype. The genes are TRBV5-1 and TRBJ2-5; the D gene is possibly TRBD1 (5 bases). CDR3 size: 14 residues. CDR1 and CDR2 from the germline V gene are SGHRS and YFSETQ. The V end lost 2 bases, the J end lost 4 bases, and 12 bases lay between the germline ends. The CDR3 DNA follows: TGCGCCAGCAGCTTATCAGGGAATCGAGAGACCCAGTACTTC. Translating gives CASSLSGNRETQYF.

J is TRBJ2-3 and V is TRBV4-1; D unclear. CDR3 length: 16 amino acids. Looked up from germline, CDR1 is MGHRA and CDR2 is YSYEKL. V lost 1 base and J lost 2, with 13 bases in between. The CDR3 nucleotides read TGCGCCAGCAGCCAAGTGCGTGGGGTGCTCACAGATACGCAGTATTTT. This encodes CASSQVRGVLTDTQYF.

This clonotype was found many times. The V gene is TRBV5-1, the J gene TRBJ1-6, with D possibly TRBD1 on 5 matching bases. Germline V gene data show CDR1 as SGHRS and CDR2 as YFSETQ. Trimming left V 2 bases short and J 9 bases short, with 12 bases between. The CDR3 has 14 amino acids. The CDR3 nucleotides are TGCGCCAGCAGCTTCCAGGGATTGGGTTCACCCCTCCACTTT. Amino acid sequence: CASSFQGLGSPLHF.

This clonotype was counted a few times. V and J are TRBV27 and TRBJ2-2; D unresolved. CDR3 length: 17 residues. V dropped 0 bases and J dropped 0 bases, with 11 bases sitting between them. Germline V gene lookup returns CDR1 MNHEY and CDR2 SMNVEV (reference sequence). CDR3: CASSLSHLQTNTGELFF. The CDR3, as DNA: TGTGCCAGCAGTTTATCCCATCTCCAAACGAACACCGGGGAGCTGTTTTTT.

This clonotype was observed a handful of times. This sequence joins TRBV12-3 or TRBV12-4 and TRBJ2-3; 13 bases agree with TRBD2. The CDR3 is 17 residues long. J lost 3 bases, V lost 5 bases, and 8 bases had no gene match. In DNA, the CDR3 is TGTGCCAGCAGTCTCCGGACTAGCGGGAGTTCGACAGATACGCAGTATTTT. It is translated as CASSLRTSGSSTDTQYF.

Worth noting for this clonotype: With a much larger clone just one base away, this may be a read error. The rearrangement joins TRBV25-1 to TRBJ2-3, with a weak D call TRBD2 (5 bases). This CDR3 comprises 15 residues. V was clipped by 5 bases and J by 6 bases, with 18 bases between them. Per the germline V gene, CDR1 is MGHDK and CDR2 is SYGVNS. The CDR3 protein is CASSKKRDAIDTQYF. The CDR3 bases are TGTGCCAGCAGTAAGAAGAGGGATGCTATCGATACGCAGTATTTT.

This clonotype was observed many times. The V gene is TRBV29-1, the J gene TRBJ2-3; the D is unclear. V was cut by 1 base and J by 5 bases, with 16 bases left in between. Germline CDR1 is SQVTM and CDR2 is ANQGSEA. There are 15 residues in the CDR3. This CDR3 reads CSVEGLFPDRDTQYF. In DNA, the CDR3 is TGCAGCGTTGAAGGCCTATTCCCCGACCGAGATACGCAGTATTTT.